This T cell receptor beta chain was profiled in a study of technical replicates of blood from a handful of donors. Only in-frame clones appear in the TCRdb table, and some are missing; sequencing was by immunoSEQ multiplex PCR. The data contain 60,000 to 80,000 clones, under 90% of them seen just once; the ten biggest clones take up around 4.4%. V shed 6 bases and J 0 bases; nucleotides not matched to a gene: 6. Per germline, CDR1 MNHNY and CDR2 SVGAGI (reference sequence). CDR3 length: 16 residues. Sequencing was done on a sample of PBMCs. The chain uses TRBV6-6 and TRBJ2-7, with 12 bases that match TRBD2. This sequence was found in a human donor in good health. Some clones in this sample may be carry-over from other donors' samples. The DNA of the CDR3 is TGTGCCAGCAGCCGACTAGCGGGGGACACCTCCTACGAGCAGTACTTC. Protein sequence: CASSRLAGDTSYEQYF.